These 9 T cell receptor beta chains originate from one sample sequenced in a study of shared clonotypes between healthy human individuals. Profiled with immunoSEQ multiplex PCR; TCRdb holds only in-frame clones, not every one. The profile shows a few hundred thousand clones, 97% of them singletons. The sample consisted of naive CD4+ T cells sorted from blood. Subset: CD45RA+ positively selected. These receptors originate from a woman in her thirties in good health.

V is TRBV13 and J is TRBJ2-1, with a weak D call TRBD2 (6 bases). Trimming cost V 4 bases and J 9 bases, with 10 bases left between them. The germline V gene encodes CDR1 PRHDT and CDR2 FYEKMQ (reference sequence). CDR3 length equals 12 residues. Written as DNA, the CDR3 is TGTGCCAGCAGCTCCGGGGGATCTGAGCAGTTCTTC. Translating gives CASSSGGSEQFF.

This clone showed up just once. The genes are TRBV5-8 and TRBJ2-7; D remains ambiguous. Germline V gene sequence: CDR1 SGHTS, CDR2 YDEGEE. The V end lost 4 bases, the J end lost 9 bases, and 14 bases lay between the germline ends. This CDR3 region has 12 residues. For the CDR3, the DNA is TGTGCCAGCAGCAACCAGTTTCCGCCGCAGTACTTC. Protein: CASSNQFPPQYF.

The rearrangement joins TRBV9 to TRBJ2-5; TRBD2 agrees at 8 bases. This CDR3 comprises 16 residues. Germline loops: CDR1 SGDLS, CDR2 YYNGEE. The junction had 5 bases not matched to a gene; V was cut back by 0 bases and J by 1 base. The DNA of the CDR3 is TGTGCCAGCAGCGTAGCTGCGGGAGGAGGCCAAGAGACCCAGTACTTC. This sequence encodes CASSVAAGGGQETQYF. Full variable domain (rest looked up from reference TRBV9 and TRBJ2-5): DSGVTQTPKHLITATGQRVTLRCSPRSGDLSVYWYQQSLDQGLQFLIQYYNGEERAKGNILERFSAQQFPDLHSELNLSSLELGDSALYFCASSVAAGGGQETQYFGPGTRLLVL.

The CDR3 region is CATSSGWREGYTGELFF. CDR3 sequence (DNA): TGTGCCACCAGCAGTGGCTGGAGGGAGGGGTACACCGGGGAGCTGTTTTTT. V usage is TRBV15 and J usage is TRBJ2-2; TRBD2 aligns across 7 bases. This CDR3 is 17 amino acids long. With 3 bases clipped from V and 3 bases from J, the junction kept 10 bases outside the gene matches. From germline, CDR1 is LNHNV and CDR2 YYDKDF (reference sequence).

The chain joins TRBV11-2 to TRBJ1-2; a possible D gene is TRBD1 (5 bases). V gave up 0 bases and J gave up 8 bases, with 13 bases separating them. The CDR3 covers 14 residues. Per germline, CDR1 SGHAT and CDR2 FQNNGV. Here the CDR3 DNA reads TGTGCCAGCAGCTTAGAGGAGGGGCCGCAAGGCTACACCTTC. Protein sequence: CASSLEEGPQGYTF. Full variable domain (missing parts from reference TRBV11-2 and TRBJ1-2): EAGVAQSPRYKIIEKRQSVAFWCNPISGHATLYWYQQILGQGPKLLIQFQNNGVVDDSQLPKDRFSAERLKGVDSTLKIQPAKLEDSAVYLCASSLEEGPQGYTFGSGTRLTVV.

The V and J genes are TRBV18 and TRBJ2-1; D uncertain. The germline V and J ends were trimmed by 3 bases and 4 bases, with 16 bases remaining between them. The CDR3 covers 16 residues. Germline V lookup: CDR1 KGHSH, CDR2 LQKENI. The CDR3: CASSPPGVPTYNEQFF. CDR3 coding DNA: TGTGCCAGCTCACCCCCCGGCGTTCCCACATACAATGAGCAGTTCTTC.

This clone has just one count. V and J are TRBV7-3 and TRBJ2-3, with TRBD1 matching 9 bases. This CDR3 comprises 14 residues. V shed 5 bases, J shed 4 bases, and the junction held 4 bases outside the gene matches. In germline, CDR1 is SGHTA, CDR2 FQGTGA. DNA of the CDR3: TGTGCCAGCAGCACACAGGGGGCGTCAGATACGCAGTATTTT. Protein: CASSTQGASDTQYF. The entire variable domain, with the rest obtained from reference TRBV7-3 and TRBJ2-3, is as follows: GAGVSQTPSNKVTEKGKYVELRCDPISGHTALYWYRQSLGQGPEFLIYFQGTGAADDSGLPNDRFFAVRPEGSVSTLKIQRTERGDSAVYLCASSTQGASDTQYFGPGTRLTVL.

The chain employs TRBV23-1 and TRBJ2-3, with a possible D match to TRBD1 (5 bases). TRBV23-1 is sorted into the ORF group, with uncertain function. This CDR3 has 13 amino acids. Trimming shortened V by 9 bases and J by 2 bases, and 12 bases separated the two germline ends. The CDR3 protein is CARSTEATDTQYF. DNA of the CDR3: TGCGCCAGGTCGACAGAGGCCACAGATACGCAGTATTTT.

The chain is built from TRBV4-1 and TRBJ1-4; D uncertain. Trimming took off 1 base at V and 8 bases at J, with 17 bases between the two ends. Germline V CDR1 and CDR2: MGHRA, YSYEKL. This CDR3 has 16 residues. As DNA, the CDR3 is TGCGCCAGCAGCCAAGTGAGGGCTCTAGCGGGGGAAAAACTGTTTTTT. Protein product: CASSQVRALAGEKLFF.